Described below is a single T cell receptor beta chain sequence and its context. The data are from a study of cytomegalovirus exposure and HLA in healthy donors. The PCR was carried out with 60 Vbeta primers and 13 Jbeta primers. Produced via immunoSEQ multiplex PCR; TCRdb's table is partial and in-frame only. The sample consists of 95,000 to 150,000 clones, 65% to 85% of them appearing once. This CDR3 has 14 amino acids. Trimming removed 10 bases from V and 4 bases from J; junction bases left unmatched: 9. CDR1 and CDR2 (germline): MNHNY, SVGAGI (reference sequence). The sample was PBMCs. The genes are TRBV6-6 and TRBJ2-2; TRBD1 matches at 7 bases. The TCR sequence derives from a middle-aged man in good health and CMV-seronegative. For the CDR3, the DNA is TGTGCCATCCGATGGACAGGAACCACCGGGGAGCTGTTTTTT. Its translation is CAIRWTGTTGELFF.